These 26 T cell receptor beta chains were all obtained from the same sample, sequenced in a study of T cells in Graves' hyperthyroidism and ophthalmopathy. Template material for amplifying TCR beta CDR3 regions consisted of RNA transcripts. HTBI primers were the set used in a first-round RT-PCR of the TCR CDR3. TCRdb processed the multiplex PCR reads anew with MiXCR; each CDR3 protein has one entry. The sample gives about 590,000 distinct CDR3 sequences, more than 15% of which show up once; under 8% is in the top ten. Sequenced input: blood. The receptor source for this set is a woman between 25 and 40 years old with Graves' hyperthyroidism.

The rearrangement uses TRBV2 and TRBJ2-1; tentatively, D is TRBD1 (6 bases). The CDR3 extends over 15 amino acids. The V gene lost 5 bases and the J gene lost 0 bases, with 11 bases spanning the gap. Germline V gene sequence: CDR1 SNHLY, CDR2 FYNNEI. The CDR3 nucleotides are TGTGCCAGCAGTCGCAACAGGGCCTCCTACAATGAGCAGTTCTTC. This translates into CASSRNRASYNEQFF.

This clonotype was picked up many times. This CDR3 is CAWRQGRGYEQYF. The CDR3 coding sequence is TGTGCCTGGAGGCAGGGGCGGGGATACGAGCAGTACTTC. The chain is built from TRBV30 and TRBJ2-7; D may be TRBD1 or TRBD2 (6 bases each). The CDR3 has 13 residues. Germline V gene sequence: CDR1 GTSNPN, CDR2 SVGIG (reference sequence). V was clipped by 3 bases and J by 4 bases, with 13 bases between them.

The V gene is TRBV9, the J gene TRBJ2-2; 7 nucleotides line up with TRBD2. The V gene end was trimmed by 0 bases and the J gene end by 3 bases; junction bases not matched to a gene: 5. This CDR3 contains 16 residues. Germline V gives CDR1 SGDLS, CDR2 YYNGEE. CDR3 region: CASSVDTSEYTGELFF. The CDR3 region has the DNA TGTGCCAGCAGCGTAGATACTAGCGAATACACCGGGGAGCTGTTTTTT.

A word on this clonotype: At one of its ends the junction is not consistent with the germline gene, which may arise from a read error. The rearrangement joins TRBV10-1 to TRBJ1-1, with 8 bases identical to TRBD1. CDR3 length: 14 amino acids. Germline loops: CDR1 WNHNN, CDR2 SYGVQD (reference sequence). The CDR3 spells CASGERTGFTEAFF. CDR3 bases: TGCGCCAGCGGTGAGAGGACAGGGTTTACTGAAGCTTTCTTT.

This clonotype was counted many times. This chain connects TRBV3-1 to TRBJ2-3, with 11 bases matching TRBD2. The CDR3 extends over 17 amino acids. Germline V gene data show CDR1 as LGHDT and CDR2 as YNNKEL (reference sequence). The V and J ends lost 4 bases and 8 bases, in that order; junction bases with no gene match: 14. This CDR3 is CASSPLTSGSMERTQYF. Here the CDR3 DNA reads TGTGCCAGCAGCCCCCTCACTAGCGGGAGTATGGAGCGTACGCAGTATTTT.

This clonotype was observed many times. The chain recombines TRBV4-1 with TRBJ2-5; no reliable D call. V lost 1 base to trimming and J lost 5 bases, with 17 bases between them. The CDR3 is made up of 16 amino acids. Germline CDR1 is MGHRA and CDR2 is YSYEKL. The CDR3 nucleotides are TGCGCCAGCAGCCAAGTTTATGTGGCCCGATCCGAGACCCAGTACTTC. This translates into CASSQVYVARSETQYF.

The chain joins TRBV11-3 to TRBJ2-2, with 9 bases matching TRBD1. In germline, CDR1 is SGHNT, CDR2 YENEEA. Trimming removed 3 bases from V and 8 bases from J; junction bases left unmatched: 10. This CDR3 is built from 16 residues. The CDR3, as DNA: TGTGCCAGCAGCTTGGCACGGGACAGGGTCACTGGGGAGCTGTTTTTT. This sequence encodes CASSLARDRVTGELFF. The full variable domain, its missing parts supplied by reference TRBV11-3 and TRBJ2-2, is EAGVVQSPRYKIIEKKQPVAFWCNPISGHNTLYWYLQNLGQGPELLIRYENEEAVDDSQLPKDRFSAERLKGVDSTLKIQPAELGDSAVYLCASSLARDRVTGELFFGEGSRLTVL.

At least ten counts were recorded for this clonotype. This chain connects TRBV15 to TRBJ1-2; D is perhaps TRBD1 (5 bases). The length of the CDR3 is 16 residues. Per germline, CDR1 LNHNV and CDR2 YYDKDF (reference sequence). The V end lost 0 bases, the J end lost 1 base, and 12 bases lay between the germline ends. The CDR3 is CATSRDAGDGNYGYTF. The CDR3 bases are TGTGCCACCAGCAGAGATGCCGGGGACGGTAACTATGGCTACACCTTC. Full variable domain (remainder filled in from reference TRBV15 and TRBJ1-2): DAMVIQNPRYQVTQFGKPVTLSCSQTLNHNVMYWYQQKSSQAPKLLFHYYDKDFNNEADTPDNFQSRRPNTSFCFLDIRSPGLGDTAMYLCATSRDAGDGNYGYTFGSGTRLTVV.

The genes are TRBV29-1 and TRBJ2-1; the match to TRBD1 covers 7 bases. The ends lost 6 bases at V and 6 bases at J; junction bases unmatched: 11. Germline V gene sequence: CDR1 SQVTM, CDR2 ANQGSEA. The CDR3 is 14 residues long. The CDR3: CSVGVDRFSNEQFF. DNA of the CDR3: TGCAGCGTCGGTGTGGACAGGTTTTCCAATGAGCAGTTCTTC.

The CDR3 sequence: CAIPGGVNGELFF. The CDR3 coding sequence is TGTGCCATCCCGGGGGGGGTGAACGGGGAGCTGTTTTTT. V and J are TRBV27 and TRBJ2-2; TRBD2 aligns across 8 bases. V lost 10 bases to trimming and J lost 7 bases; unmatched junction nucleotides: 8. Germline V gene lookup returns CDR1 MNHEY and CDR2 SMNVEV (reference sequence). The CDR3 totals 13 residues.

This clonotype was counted a few times. The chain recombines TRBV12-5 with TRBJ1-6; 7 bases align to TRBD1. CDR3 length equals 14 residues. The J segment lost 10 bases and the V segment lost 1 base, leaving 4 bases of the junction unmatched. The V gene's germline CDR1 is LGHNT and CDR2 FRNRAP. CDR3 nucleotides: TGTGCTAGTGGTTTGGGACAGGGTGTCTCACCCCTCCACTTT. It specifies CASGLGQGVSPLHF.

This clonotype has more than one count but fewer than ten. A read error may explain this, as a much larger clone is one base away. This chain links TRBV20-1 with TRBJ2-1; the match to TRBD2 covers 9 bases. In germline, CDR1 is DFQATT, CDR2 SNEGSKA (reference sequence). The CDR3 runs to 18 residues. CDR3 loop: CSARGGGSGGQSYSEQFF. As DNA, the CDR3 is TGCAGTGCTAGAGGTGGAGGTAGCGGGGGACAGTCCTACAGTGAGCAGTTCTTC.

The gene calls are TRBV5-8 and TRBJ2-7, with TRBD2 matching 7 bases. Germline loops: CDR1 SGHTS, CDR2 YDEGEE. V was clipped by 1 base and J by 0 bases; unmatched bases: 4. This CDR3 has 15 residues. This CDR3 is CASSLSGTISYEQYF. The CDR3, as DNA: TGTGCCAGCAGCTTGAGCGGGACCATCTCCTACGAGCAGTACTTC.

This clonotype was observed many times. This chain connects TRBV20-1 to TRBJ2-3; D is unclear. CDR1 DFQATT and CDR2 SNEGSKA come from the germline V gene (reference sequence). The germline V and J ends were trimmed by 1 base and 0 bases, with 11 bases remaining between them. The CDR3 extends over 15 amino acids. The chain's CDR3 is CSARVPGSSTDTQYF. The CDR3 DNA reads as TGCAGTGCTAGAGTCCCGGGTTCCAGCACAGATACGCAGTATTTT.

This chain uses TRBV6-5 with TRBJ1-4; no clear D. Trimming pared 2 bases from V and 0 bases from J, leaving 10 bases between. CDR3 length equals 16 residues. The germline gives CDR1 MNHEY, CDR2 SVGAGI. DNA for the CDR3: TGTGCCAGCAGTTACCGGAGAGATGCAACTAATGAAAAACTGTTTTTT. This sequence encodes CASSYRRDATNEKLFF.

This clonotype showed up many times. The chain combines TRBV6-2 or TRBV6-3 with TRBJ2-1; TRBD2 matches 10 bases. V lost 7 bases to trimming and J lost 4 bases; unmatched junction nucleotides: 10. Germline V gene data show CDR1 as MNHEY and CDR2 as SVGEGT. The CDR3 sequence is 16 residues long. The CDR3 reads CASIRNLAGGYNEQFF. The DNA of the CDR3 is TGTGCCAGCATCCGAAACTTAGCGGGAGGATACAATGAGCAGTTCTTC.

V and J are TRBV6-2 or TRBV6-3 and TRBJ2-3; D may correspond to TRBD1 or TRBD2 (6 bases each). The germline V gene encodes CDR1 MNHEY and CDR2 SVGEGT. The CDR3 loop spans 12 amino acids. Trimming left V 8 bases short and J 10 bases short, with 16 bases between. The CDR3 coding sequence is TGTGCCAGCTGTAGGGGGGAGAGGGCGCAGTATTTT. Translated, it gives CASCRGERAQYF.

The rearrangement joins TRBV30 to TRBJ1-6; 9 bases agree with TRBD1. Germline CDR1 and CDR2: GTSNPN and SVGIG (reference sequence). This CDR3 contains 14 residues. The V and J ends lost 5 bases and 6 bases, in that order; junction bases with no gene match: 5. CDR3 amino acids: CAWARDRANSPLHF. The CDR3 coding sequence is TGTGCCTGGGCCCGGGACAGGGCTAATTCACCCCTCCACTTT.

There are a few counts of this clonotype. The chain couples TRBV28 to TRBJ1-1, with D possibly matching TRBD1 (5 bases). The CDR3 has 14 residues. The V gene's germline CDR1 is MDHEN and CDR2 SYDVKM. V shed 2 bases and J shed 1 base, with 8 bases lying between them. The CDR3 DNA sequence: TGTGCCAGCAGTTTAGAACAGGAGAACACTGAAGCTTTCTTT. As protein: CASSLEQENTEAFF.

CDR3 nucleotide sequence: TGTGCCACCAGCAGAGCCACAGGGGCCAATGAGCAGTTCTTC. This gives the protein CATSRATGANEQFF. The gene calls are TRBV15 and TRBJ2-1; 7 bases align to TRBD1. Germline-derived CDR1 and CDR2 are LNHNV and YYDKDF (reference sequence). CDR3 length equals 14 residues. J gave up 6 bases and V 1 base, and 3 bases lay outside the gene matches.

This clonotype was seen a few times. The rearrangement links TRBV10-3 to TRBJ2-3; tentatively, D is TRBD2 (5 bases). The CDR3 length is 10 residues. The ends were cut back, 8 bases at V and 6 bases at J, with 6 bases in the middle. CDR1 and CDR2 from the germline V gene are ENHRY and SYGVKD. The CDR3 DNA is TGTGCCATCGGCGGGGATACGCAGTATTTT. Translation: CAIGGDTQYF.

This clonotype was counted at least ten times. The chain combines TRBV12-3 or TRBV12-4 with TRBJ2-1, with 8 bases that match TRBD2. With 7 bases clipped from V and 7 bases from J, the junction kept 9 bases outside the gene matches. CDR3 length: 14 residues. The CDR3 sequence: CASKKLAGRNEQFF. The CDR3 nucleotides are TGTGCCAGCAAAAAATTAGCGGGGAGGAATGAGCAGTTCTTC.

In its sample, this clonotype was seen a few times. This CDR3 is CASSPPSGSNYGYTF. The CDR3 nucleotides are TGTGCCAGCTCACCACCCTCGGGGAGCAACTATGGCTACACCTTC. The chain is built from TRBV18 and TRBJ1-2; no definite D call. Germline loops: CDR1 KGHSH, CDR2 LQKENI. Trimming left V 0 bases short and J 2 bases short, with 10 bases between. This CDR3 comprises 15 residues.

The table lists this clonotype with a few counts. V is TRBV20-1 and J is TRBJ2-1, with TRBD2 matching 11 bases. Per the germline V gene, CDR1 is DFQATT and CDR2 is SNEGSKA (reference sequence). This CDR3 is 18 amino acids long. Unmatched junction bases numbered 15, after V lost 4 bases and J lost 4 bases. DNA for the CDR3: TGCAGTGCTATCGGACTAGCGGGCCTGCGCGGGACTTACAATGAGCAGTTCTTC. Translating it yields CSAIGLAGLRGTYNEQFF.

This clonotype was observed at least ten times. The V and J genes are TRBV28 and TRBJ1-2, with D maybe TRBD1 (6 bases). Trimming took 5 bases from V and 4 from J, leaving 14 bases between them. Germline loops: CDR1 MDHEN, CDR2 SYDVKM. The length of the CDR3 is 14 residues. CDR3 in amino acids: CASSARQVVYGYTF. The CDR3 DNA sequence: TGTGCCAGCAGTGCAAGACAGGTCGTCTATGGCTACACCTTC.

The chain has TRBV20-1 and TRBJ2-5; D is ambiguous. The V gene's germline CDR1 is DFQATT and CDR2 SNEGSKA (reference sequence). The CDR3 is made up of 15 amino acids. V shed 2 bases and J shed 3 bases, with 16 bases lying between them. The DNA for the CDR3 is TGCAGTGCTAGACCTTCGGTACCAGTTAAAGAGACCCAGTACTTC. Translating it yields CSARPSVPVKETQYF.